Sequencing of this TCR beta chain was carried out in a study of cytomegalovirus exposure and HLA in healthy donors. V was pared by 2 bases and J by 4 bases, with 14 bases of the junction left unmatched. The CDR3 runs to 18 residues. CDR1 is SGHRS, CDR2 YFSETQ, per germline. Only in-frame clones appear in the TCRdb table, and some are missing; sequencing was by immunoSEQ multiplex PCR. Found here are 280,000 or so clones, approximately 87% of them singletons; the top ten hold over 0.7%. Sequencing input: PBMCs. This clonotype was obtained from a woman in her late teens or twenties in good health and CMV-seronegative. V gene TRBV5-1 combines with J gene TRBJ2-1; 8 bases align to TRBD2. The DNA of the CDR3 is TGCGCCAGCAGCTTAAATACAATTGGACTAGCTGAATACAATGAGCAGTTCTTC. Amino acids: CASSLNTIGLAEYNEQFF.